This T cell receptor beta chain appears in the sequencing data of a study of patients and donors after allogeneic stem cell transplantation. TCRdb re-derived calls from the RT-PCR reads in MiXCR, one entry per CDR3 protein. The sample records about a million distinct CDR3 sequences, roughly 17% being singletons. This CDR3 is built from 15 residues. CDR1 is SGHKS, CDR2 YYEKEE, per germline (reference sequence). V gave up 2 bases and J gave up 2 bases; unmatched junction bases: 4. Only a few counts were recorded for this clonotype. This sequence was found in a human donor who was either an allogeneic HSCT recipient or a stem cell or donor lymphocyte infusion donor (not recorded which). It is not recorded whose cells these are; they may come from a transplant donor. The chain carries TRBV5-5 and TRBJ1-5; the match to TRBD1 covers 7 bases. The sequenced sample was blood, either unsorted or a sorted T cell fraction (not recorded which). CDR3 DNA sequence: TGTGCCAGCAGCTTTGAGGGGGCAGGCAATCAGCCCCAGCATTTT. Protein product: CASSFEGAGNQPQHF.